This TCR beta chain is from a study of CD8+ T cells in alopecia areata. Overall study results and limits: Lesional scalp displayed greater clonality than normal scalp, most notably in alopecia totalis/universalis.

As the sequencing template, cDNA was produced by extracting RNA and reverse transcribing it. Sequencing was performed with immunoSEQ multiplex PCR; in TCRdb, only in-frame clones are kept and a portion is missing. This sample has around 97,000 clones, with approximately 60% found just once. Points on this clone: Its antigen remains unknown.

Both CD4+ and CD8+ T cells were separated by sorting PBMCs. Trimming took 0 bases from V and 3 from J; bases not matched to a gene: 4. This CDR3 comprises 15 residues. Germline values: CDR1 MNHEY, CDR2 SVGAGI. The sequencing sample was made of CD4+ T cells sorted from blood. This TCR came from a human donor in good health. The genes are TRBV6-5 and TRBJ2-7, with 8 bases aligning to TRBD2. CDR3 in amino acids: CASSYSQRGIYEQYF. CDR3 DNA sequence: TGTGCCAGCAGTTACTCCCAGCGGGGGATCTACGAGCAGTACTTC.